What follows are 13 T cell receptor beta chains derived from one specimen sequenced in a study of vaccination and CD4 T cells after COVID-19. These receptors have no identified antigens. The Oncomine TCR Beta short-read assay was applied to DNA of cultured CD4+ T cells. TCRdb independently ran MiXCR on the PCR reads; one entry per CDR3 protein. The sample yields about 23,000 distinct CDR3 sequences, 67% seen once. Documented treatment: roughly ten-day PBMC culture with coronavirus spike peptide pools or control peptides (ViraFEST assay). The starting material was CD4+ T cells from blood, cultured in vitro, obtained after SARS-CoV-2 vaccination. All receptors come from a human donor who received a COVID-19 vaccine.

The chain recombines TRBV7-9 with TRBJ1-2, with TRBD1 identical over 9 bases. The CDR3 is made up of 12 amino acids. Trimming at V came to 6 bases and at J to 8 bases, leaving 4 bases not matched to a gene. CDR1 SEHNR and CDR2 FQNEAQ come from the germline V gene (reference sequence). CDR3 protein: CASSRDREGYTF. In DNA form, the CDR3 reads TGTGCCAGCAGTCGGGACAGGGAAGGCTACACCTTC.

The table lists this clonotype with a few counts. The V gene is TRBV6-1, the J gene TRBJ1-2; D call uncertain. V was shortened by 6 bases and J by 3 bases, with 17 bases between the two germline ends. Germline V CDR1 and CDR2: MNHNS, SASEGT. This CDR3 spans 15 amino acids. The CDR3 DNA reads TGTGCCAGCAGGAGGGCGGGGTACGTTGACTATGGCTACACCTTC. Translating it yields CASRRAGYVDYGYTF.

The rearrangement joins TRBV23-1 to TRBJ2-6; no reliable D call. TRBV23-1 is marked as an open reading frame, function uncertain. This CDR3 region has 14 residues. Deletions cut 0 bases from V and 4 bases from J, with 4 bases between. CDR3 nucleotides: TGCGCCAGCAGTCAATCGACCGGGGCCAACGTCCTGACTTTC. Amino acids: CASSQSTGANVLTF.

V is TRBV19 and J is TRBJ1-1; D not resolved. The V gene's germline CDR1 is LNHDA and CDR2 SQIVND (reference sequence). The CDR3 extends over 13 amino acids. Trimming removed 6 bases from V and 5 bases from J, with 13 bases in between. The CDR3, as DNA: TGTGCCAGTAGCCTGACCCGGGAGACTGAAGCTTTCTTT. This codes for CASSLTRETEAFF.

The chain links TRBV7-2 to TRBJ1-2; tentative D call: TRBD1 (5 bases). Between the trimmed V and J ends, which lost 7 bases and 6 bases, there was a span of 18 bases. CDR1 is SGHTA and CDR2 is FQGNSA in the germline V gene. The CDR3 contains 14 residues. The CDR3 is CASILQGQAHGYTF. For the CDR3, the DNA is TGTGCCAGCATTCTCCAGGGCCAGGCCCATGGCTACACCTTC. The variable domain in full, with the rest retrieved from reference TRBV7-2 and TRBJ1-2, is GAGVSQSPSNKVTEKGKDVELRCDPISGHTALYWYRQSLGQGLEFLIYFQGNSAPDKSGLPSDRFSAERTGGSVSTLTIQRTQQEDSAVYLCASILQGQAHGYTFGSGTRLTVV.

The V and J genes are TRBV19 and TRBJ1-1; a possible D gene is TRBD1 (5 bases). The CDR3 is 13 amino acids. V shed 7 bases and J shed 6 bases, with 15 bases lying between them. Germline V gives CDR1 LNHDA, CDR2 SQIVND (reference sequence). CDR3 DNA sequence: TGTGCCAGTAAAACTCTTGGGGGGTCTGAAGCTTTCTTT. Protein: CASKTLGGSEAFF.

V usage is TRBV5-4 and J usage is TRBJ1-1, with a weak D call TRBD1 (6 bases). Germline CDR1 is SGHNT and CDR2 is YYREEE (reference sequence). Trimming shortened V by 5 bases and J by 3 bases, and 23 bases separated the two germline ends. The CDR3 runs 17 residues. The CDR3 DNA follows: TGTGCCAGCAGACGTGCAGGGGCCTCATTGGGGGACACTGAAGCTTTCTTT. Encoded protein: CASRRAGASLGDTEAFF.

This sequence joins TRBV19 and TRBJ1-2; TRBD1 is a possible D gene (5 bases). V was cut by 5 bases and J by 3 bases, with 10 bases left in between. The CDR3 runs to 13 residues. CDR1 is LNHDA and CDR2 is SQIVND in the germline V gene (reference sequence). The CDR3 DNA follows: TGTGCCAGTAGTCCGGGACTTTACTATGGCTACACCTTC. Its translation: CASSPGLYYGYTF.

This clonotype was recorded a few times. The chain employs TRBV7-2 and TRBJ2-1; D unclear. Trimming removed 1 base at V and 6 bases at J, with 1 base between. CDR3 length equals 11 residues. CDR1 is SGHTA, CDR2 FQGNSA, per germline. Here the CDR3 DNA reads TGTGCCAGCAGCTTAGTCAATGAGCAGTTCTTC. It specifies CASSLVNEQFF.

The chain has TRBV5-1 and TRBJ1-1; a possible D gene is TRBD1 (5 bases). The CDR3 length is 15 residues. The ends were cut back, 1 base at V and 0 bases at J, with 10 bases in the middle. Germline V lookup: CDR1 SGHRS, CDR2 YFSETQ. CDR3 loop: CASSLRGSMNTEAFF. The CDR3 nucleotides are TGCGCCAGCAGCTTGCGGGGCAGTATGAACACTGAAGCTTTCTTT.

The gene calls are TRBV11-3 and TRBJ2-7; 7 nucleotides match TRBD1. Germline V gene data show CDR1 as SGHNT and CDR2 as YENEEA. J was trimmed by 3 bases and V by 2 bases; bases with no gene match: 10. The CDR3 length is 16 residues. CDR3 nucleotide sequence: TGTGCCAGCAGCTTAAGTATAGGGGGCTCGATCTACGAGCAGTACTTC. Translated: CASSLSIGGSIYEQYF.

The J gene is TRBJ1-1, the V gene TRBV20-1; a possible D gene is TRBD1 (5 bases). This CDR3 is 15 amino acids long. Germline V gene sequence: CDR1 DFQATT, CDR2 SNEGSKA (reference sequence). The V end lost 5 bases, the J end lost 4 bases, and 20 bases lay between the germline ends. The CDR3: CSAVNTGTLGTEAFF. In nucleotides, the CDR3 is TGCAGTGCTGTCAATACCGGGACTCTAGGCACTGAAGCTTTCTTT.

The chain couples TRBV7-8 to TRBJ1-3; 8 bases fit TRBD1. Germline CDR1 SGHVS, CDR2 FQNEAQ. V lost 5 bases, J lost 0 bases, and 6 bases stayed unmatched. The CDR3 runs 16 residues. The CDR3 sequence: CASSAGQGASGNTIYF. The CDR3 DNA reads as TGTGCCAGCAGCGCCGGCCAGGGGGCCTCTGGAAACACCATATATTTT.